The next 3 T cell receptor beta chains were all read from a single sample in a study of T-cell memory formation after mild COVID-19. TCRdb ran MiXCR on the 5' RACE reads and lists one entry per CDR3 protein. The sample has around 180,000 distinct CDR3 sequences, 16% seen once. What was sequenced was PBMCs or a T cell subset sorted from them (not recorded which). The receptor source for this set is an adult woman who had mild COVID-19 (a few samples of this study predate the infection). Cell type and time point are not known.

V is TRBV12-3 or TRBV12-4 and J is TRBJ2-7; D may be TRBD2 (6 bases). The CDR3 is made up of 15 amino acids. The V end was cut by 3 bases, the J end by 3 bases, with 15 bases between. In DNA, the CDR3 is TGTGCCAGCAGTTTTTGGCTAGCGCGCAGCTACGAGCAGTACTTC. Its protein is CASSFWLARSYEQYF.

The J gene is TRBJ1-2, the V gene TRBV12-3 or TRBV12-4; tentatively, D is TRBD1 (6 bases). This CDR3 has 13 residues. V gave up 7 bases and J gave up 3 bases, with 12 bases separating them. The CDR3 DNA is TGTGCCAGCACCATACAGGGATACTATGGCTACACCTTC. Translating it yields CASTIQGYYGYTF.

At least ten counts were recorded for this clonotype. The gene calls are TRBV25-1 and TRBJ2-1; 7 bases agree with TRBD1. With 2 bases clipped from V and 6 bases from J, the junction kept 1 base outside the gene matches. This CDR3 comprises 13 residues. Germline CDR1 MGHDK, CDR2 SYGVNS. The CDR3 loop reads CASSENRGNEQFF. The CDR3 bases are TGTGCCAGCAGTGAAAACAGGGGCAATGAGCAGTTCTTC.